Sequencing of this TCR beta chain was carried out in a study of OX40 agonist ivuxolimab in advanced cancers. The data were produced by immunoSEQ multiplex PCR, yet TCRdb's version contains in-frame clones alone and is incomplete. The sample has around 50,000 clones, 60% to 80% seen once. The clonotype was recovered from an adult with an advanced solid tumor such as melanoma, head and neck, liver or kidney cancer. This sample comprised CD4+ or CD8+ T cells sorted from blood, obtained in a trial of the OX40 agonist ivuxolimab.

CDR3 region: CASYPRQGTSSGANVLTF. As DNA, the CDR3 is TGTGCCAGTTACCCAAGACAGGGGACTAGCTCTGGGGCCAACGTCCTGACTTTC. The chain couples TRBV19 to TRBJ2-6; D is possibly TRBD1 or TRBD2 (8 bases each). CDR1 and CDR2 (germline): LNHDA, SQIVND (reference sequence). This CDR3 is 18 amino acids long. Trimming took 8 bases from V and 0 from J, leaving 20 bases between them.